These 9 T cell receptor beta chains were all obtained from the same sample, sequenced in a study of T cells after yellow fever vaccination. Via MiXCR, TCRdb re-called the 5' RACE reads, giving one row per CDR3 protein. The repertoire holds approximately 550,000 distinct CDR3 sequences, with about a fifth as singletons. Sequenced here: PBMCs, sampled 15 days after the yellow fever booster vaccination. The source is a man aged 30 to 45 who received the YFV17D yellow fever vaccine.

This rearrangement joins TRBV20-1 to TRBJ2-6, with 8 bases that match TRBD1. The CDR3 spans 14 residues. Losses at the gene ends were 5 bases for V and 4 bases for J; bases not matched to a gene: 4. CDR1 and CDR2 from the germline V gene are DFQATT and SNEGSKA (reference sequence). CDR3 protein: CSARTGRGANVLTF. The CDR3 DNA follows: TGCAGTGCTCGGACAGGGAGAGGGGCCAACGTCCTGACTTTC.

In its sample, this clonotype was seen a few times. The rearrangement uses TRBV20-1 and TRBJ2-3; TRBD1 might be the D (5 bases). The CDR3 runs 15 residues. The germline V and J ends were trimmed by 1 base and 6 bases, with 17 bases remaining between them. Germline loops: CDR1 DFQATT, CDR2 SNEGSKA (reference sequence). In DNA, the CDR3 is TGCAGTGCTAGAGGTGGGGCCTCCCCGAAGGATACGCAGTATTTT. Translated: CSARGGASPKDTQYF.

This clonotype was seen at least ten times. J is TRBJ2-2 and V is TRBV9, with unresolved D. Germline values: CDR1 SGDLS, CDR2 YYNGEE. V was clipped by 1 base and J by 3 bases, with 7 bases between them. CDR3 length: 14 residues. The CDR3 region is CASSVSLHTGELFF. The CDR3 DNA sequence: TGTGCCAGCAGCGTATCACTCCACACCGGGGAGCTGTTTTTT. Full variable domain (rest looked up from reference TRBV9 and TRBJ2-2): DSGVTQTPKHLITATGQRVTLRCSPRSGDLSVYWYQQSLDQGLQFLIQYYNGEERAKGNILERFSAQQFPDLHSELNLSSLELGDSALYFCASSVSLHTGELFFGEGSRLTVL.

Ten or more counts support this clonotype. The gene calls are TRBV29-1 and TRBJ2-7; 8 bases agree with TRBD2. CDR1 SQVTM and CDR2 ANQGSEA come from the germline V gene. The CDR3 sequence is 15 residues long. Trimming took 6 bases from V and 3 from J; bases not matched to a gene: 13. The DNA of the CDR3 is TGCAGCGTCCGTATGGCCGGGACTAGAGTCTACGAGCAGTACTTC. Its translation is CSVRMAGTRVYEQYF.

This clonotype came up once. V gene TRBV9 combines with J gene TRBJ2-7; 10 bases are a match to TRBD2. Germline assignment: CDR1 SGDLS and CDR2 YYNGEE. This CDR3 is built from 15 residues. Trimming removed 1 base from V and 4 bases from J; junction bases left unmatched: 5. The chain's CDR3 is CASSVNPSGRYEQYF. As DNA, the CDR3 is TGTGCCAGCAGCGTAAACCCTAGCGGGAGATACGAGCAGTACTTC. Using reference TRBV9 and TRBJ2-7 for the parts outside the CDR3, the full variable domain is DSGVTQTPKHLITATGQRVTLRCSPRSGDLSVYWYQQSLDQGLQFLIQYYNGEERAKGNILERFSAQQFPDLHSELNLSSLELGDSALYFCASSVNPSGRYEQYFGPGTRLTVT.

This chain joins TRBV6-2 or TRBV6-3 and TRBJ2-7; TRBD1 matches at 9 bases. V lost 2 bases to trimming and J lost 3 bases; unmatched junction nucleotides: 14. Germline V gene data show CDR1 as MNHEY and CDR2 as SVGEGT. The CDR3 contains 18 residues. CDR3 sequence reads: CASSYQSGTGIGIYEQYF. The CDR3 coding sequence is TGTGCCAGCAGTTACCAAAGCGGGACAGGGATCGGGATCTACGAGCAGTACTTC.

The chain recombines TRBV7-8 with TRBJ2-2; D gene uncertain. CDR1 is SGHVS, CDR2 FQNEAQ, per germline. CDR3 length: 13 amino acids. V lost 5 bases, J lost 3 bases, and 7 bases lay in between. For the CDR3, the DNA is TGTGCCAGCAGCGAGCAGTACACCGGGGAGCTGTTTTTT. Residues: CASSEQYTGELFF.

This clonotype was counted a few times. The V and J genes are TRBV7-9 and TRBJ2-7; a possible D gene is TRBD1 (6 bases). This CDR3 spans 16 amino acids. The germline gives CDR1 SEHNR, CDR2 FQNEAQ (reference sequence). V gave up 4 bases and J gave up 0 bases, with 16 bases separating them. The CDR3 nucleotides read TGTGCCAGCAGCTCCGCCGGGACACCCAACTCCTACGAGCAGTACTTC. Protein sequence: CASSSAGTPNSYEQYF.

In this sample, this clonotype turned up many times. V and J are TRBV5-1 and TRBJ2-5; 7 nucleotides line up with TRBD1. CDR3 size: 15 residues. V shed 0 bases, J shed 4 bases, and the junction held 6 bases outside the gene matches. The germline V gene has CDR1 SGHRS and CDR2 YFSETQ. CDR3 amino acids: CASSLGQGGGETQYF. CDR3 sequence (DNA): TGCGCCAGCAGCTTGGGACAGGGCGGAGGAGAGACCCAGTACTTC.